Given below is one T cell receptor (beta chain) in context. Its antigen is not known. The sample is drawn from a study of T cells in Graves' hyperthyroidism and ophthalmopathy. General study points: In the analysis, a 13 V-J model separated ophthalmopathy from stable hyperthyroidism.

What was amplified from RNA transcripts were TCR beta CDR3 regions. Carried out on the TCR CDR3, a first-round RT-PCR used the HTBI primer set. TCRdb re-derived calls from the multiplex PCR reads in MiXCR, one entry per CDR3 protein. Of approximately 98,000 distinct CDR3 sequences listed, approximately 42% are singletons. The sequence was collected from a woman in her twenties or thirties with Graves' hyperthyroidism. Sample: peripheral blood or thyroid tissue (not recorded which).

The CDR3 region is CASSRSRFRDEKLFF. The CDR3 DNA is TGTGCCAGCAGCCGCAGCAGGTTTCGCGATGAAAAACTGTTTTTT. The chain employs TRBV7-9 and TRBJ1-4; D uncertain. V lost 5 bases to trimming and J lost 6 bases, with 16 bases between them. The CDR3 loop spans 15 amino acids. CDR1 SEHNR and CDR2 FQNEAQ come from the germline V gene (reference sequence).